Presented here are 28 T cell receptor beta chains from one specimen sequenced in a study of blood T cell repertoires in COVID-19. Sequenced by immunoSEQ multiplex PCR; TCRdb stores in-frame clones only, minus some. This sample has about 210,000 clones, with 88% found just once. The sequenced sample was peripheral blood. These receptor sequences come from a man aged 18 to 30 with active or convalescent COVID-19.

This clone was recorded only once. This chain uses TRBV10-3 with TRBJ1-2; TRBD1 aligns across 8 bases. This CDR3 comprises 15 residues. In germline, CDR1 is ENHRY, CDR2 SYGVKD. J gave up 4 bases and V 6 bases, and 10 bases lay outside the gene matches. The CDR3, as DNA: TGTGCCATCAGCCAAACAGGGGGTGTTGGCTATGGCTACACCTTC. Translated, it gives CAISQTGGVGYGYTF.

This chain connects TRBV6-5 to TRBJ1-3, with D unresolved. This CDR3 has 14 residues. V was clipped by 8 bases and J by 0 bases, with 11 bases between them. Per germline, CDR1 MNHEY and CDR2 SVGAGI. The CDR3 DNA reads TGTGCCAGCTACGGAGGGTTCTCTGGAAACACCATATATTTT. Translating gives CASYGGFSGNTIYF.

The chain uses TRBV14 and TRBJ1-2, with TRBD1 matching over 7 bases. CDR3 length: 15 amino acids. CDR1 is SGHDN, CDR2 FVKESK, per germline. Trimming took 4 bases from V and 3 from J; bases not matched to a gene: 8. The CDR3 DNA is TGTGCCAGCAGCCGAATTCTCGGGACAGACTATGGCTACACCTTC. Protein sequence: CASSRILGTDYGYTF.

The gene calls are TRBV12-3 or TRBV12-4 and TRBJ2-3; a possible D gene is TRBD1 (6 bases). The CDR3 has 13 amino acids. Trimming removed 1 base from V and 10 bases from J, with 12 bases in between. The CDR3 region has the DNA TGTGCCAGCAGTTTAGAAACAGGGTTCGCGCAGTATTTT. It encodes CASSLETGFAQYF.

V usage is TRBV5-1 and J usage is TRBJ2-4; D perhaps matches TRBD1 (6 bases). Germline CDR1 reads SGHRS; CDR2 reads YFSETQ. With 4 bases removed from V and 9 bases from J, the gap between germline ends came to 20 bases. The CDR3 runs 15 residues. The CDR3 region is CASSVEDLRGGIQYF. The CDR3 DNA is TGCGCCAGCAGCGTAGAGGACCTCAGGGGTGGCATTCAGTACTTC.

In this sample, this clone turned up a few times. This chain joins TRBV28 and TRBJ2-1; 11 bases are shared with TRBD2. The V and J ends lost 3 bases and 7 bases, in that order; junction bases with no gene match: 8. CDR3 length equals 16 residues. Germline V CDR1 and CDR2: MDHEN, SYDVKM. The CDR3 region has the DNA TGTGCCAGCAGTTTTACCTTAGCGGGAGGGCCAAATGAGCAGTTCTTC. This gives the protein CASSFTLAGGPNEQFF.

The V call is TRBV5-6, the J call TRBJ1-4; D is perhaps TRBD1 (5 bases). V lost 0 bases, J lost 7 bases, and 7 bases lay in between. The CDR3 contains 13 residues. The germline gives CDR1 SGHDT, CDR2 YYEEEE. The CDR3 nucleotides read TGTGCCAGCAGCTTGGTGGGGGGTGAAAAACTGTTTTTT. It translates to CASSLVGGEKLFF. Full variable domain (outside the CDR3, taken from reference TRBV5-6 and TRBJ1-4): DAGVTQSPTHLIKTRGQQVTLRCSPKSGHDTVSWYQQALGQGPQFIFQYYEEEERQRGNFPDRFSGHQFPNYSSELNVNALLLGDSALYLCASSLVGGEKLFFGSGTQLSVL.

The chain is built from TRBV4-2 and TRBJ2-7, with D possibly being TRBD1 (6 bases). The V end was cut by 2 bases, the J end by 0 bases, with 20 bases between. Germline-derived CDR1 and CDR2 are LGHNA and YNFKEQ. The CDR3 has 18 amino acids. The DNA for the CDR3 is TGTGCCAGCAGCCAACTTTTTGGCCAACAGGGTAACTCCTACGAGCAGTACTTC. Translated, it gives CASSQLFGQQGNSYEQYF.

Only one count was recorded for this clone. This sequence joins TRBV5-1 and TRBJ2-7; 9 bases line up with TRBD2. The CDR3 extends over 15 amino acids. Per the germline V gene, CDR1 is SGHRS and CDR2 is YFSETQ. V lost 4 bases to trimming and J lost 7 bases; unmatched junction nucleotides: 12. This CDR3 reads CASSEAGGLSGEQYF. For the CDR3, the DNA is TGCGCCAGCAGCGAAGCGGGAGGTCTTTCGGGAGAGCAGTACTTC. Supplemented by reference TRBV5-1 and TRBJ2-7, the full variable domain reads KAGVTQTPRYLIKTRGQQVTLSCSPISGHRSVSWYQQTPGQGLQFLFEYFSETQRNKGNFPGRFSGRQFSNSRSEMNVSTLELGDSALYLCASSEAGGLSGEQYFGPGTRLTVT.

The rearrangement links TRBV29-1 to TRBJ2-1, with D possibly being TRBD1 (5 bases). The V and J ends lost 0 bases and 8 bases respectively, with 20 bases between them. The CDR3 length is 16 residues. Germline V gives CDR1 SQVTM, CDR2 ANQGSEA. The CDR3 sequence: CSVEEGEQVLLHEQFF. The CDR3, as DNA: TGCAGCGTTGAAGAAGGGGAACAGGTTCTACTCCATGAGCAGTTCTTC.

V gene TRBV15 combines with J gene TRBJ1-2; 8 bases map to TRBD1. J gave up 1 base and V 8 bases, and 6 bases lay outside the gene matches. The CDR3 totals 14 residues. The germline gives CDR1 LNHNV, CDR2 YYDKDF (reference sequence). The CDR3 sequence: CATGRTGLNYGYTF. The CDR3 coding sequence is TGTGCCACCGGTCGGACAGGGCTTAACTATGGCTACACCTTC. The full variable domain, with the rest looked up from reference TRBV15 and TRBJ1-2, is DAMVIQNPRYQVTQFGKPVTLSCSQTLNHNVMYWYQQKSSQAPKLLFHYYDKDFNNEADTPDNFQSRRPNTSFCFLDIRSPGLGDTAMYLCATGRTGLNYGYTFGSGTRLTVV.

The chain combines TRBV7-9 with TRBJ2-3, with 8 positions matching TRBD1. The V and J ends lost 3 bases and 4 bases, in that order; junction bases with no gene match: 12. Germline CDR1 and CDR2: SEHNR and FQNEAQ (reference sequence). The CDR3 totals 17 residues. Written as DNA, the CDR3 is TGTGCCAGCAGCTTCAGGATGACAGGGGTCACCTCAGATACGCAGTATTTT. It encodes CASSFRMTGVTSDTQYF.

The DNA of the CDR3 is TGTGCCAGCAGCTTACAGGTTACTAACTATGGCTACACCTTC. Its translation: CASSLQVTNYGYTF. The V gene is TRBV5-5, the J gene TRBJ1-2; D perhaps matches TRBD1 (5 bases). From germline, CDR1 is SGHKS and CDR2 YYEKEE (reference sequence). The V and J ends lost 2 bases and 0 bases respectively, with 8 bases between them. CDR3 length: 14 amino acids. The full variable domain, its missing parts supplied by reference TRBV5-5 and TRBJ1-2, is DAGVTQSPTHLIKTRGQQVTLRCSPISGHKSVSWYQQVLGQGPQFIFQYYEKEERGRGNFPDRFSARQFPNYSSELNVNALLLGDSALYLCASSLQVTNYGYTFGSGTRLTVV.

DNA of the CDR3: TGTGCCAGCAGCTTAGAGAGGGGACTAGCGGGAGCCTATAGCACAGATACGCAGTATTTT. The encoded protein is CASSLERGLAGAYSTDTQYF. This chain links TRBV11-2 with TRBJ2-3; 14 bases match TRBD2. The trim removed 0 bases at V and 0 bases at J, leaving 8 bases unmatched. CDR1 is SGHAT, CDR2 FQNNGV, per germline. The CDR3 extends over 20 amino acids.

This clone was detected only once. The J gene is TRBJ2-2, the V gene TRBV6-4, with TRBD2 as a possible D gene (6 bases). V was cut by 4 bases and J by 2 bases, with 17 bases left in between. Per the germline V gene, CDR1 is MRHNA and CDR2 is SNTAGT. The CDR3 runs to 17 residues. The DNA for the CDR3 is TGTGCCAGCAGTGTTGAGGAGGGGAATGAAAACACCGGGGAGCTGTTTTTT. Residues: CASSVEEGNENTGELFF.

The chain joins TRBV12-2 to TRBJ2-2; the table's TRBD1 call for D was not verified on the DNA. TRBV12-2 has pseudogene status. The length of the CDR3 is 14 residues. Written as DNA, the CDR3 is TGTGCAAGTCGCCCGGACAGCAACACCGGGGAGCTGTTTTTT. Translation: CASRPDSNTGELFF.

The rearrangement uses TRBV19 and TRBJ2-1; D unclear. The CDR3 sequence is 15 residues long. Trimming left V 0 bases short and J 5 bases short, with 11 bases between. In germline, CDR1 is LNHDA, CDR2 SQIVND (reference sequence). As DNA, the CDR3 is TGTGCCAGTAGTATAGACAGTGCGGTAAACAATGAGCAGTTCTTC. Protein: CASSIDSAVNNEQFF.

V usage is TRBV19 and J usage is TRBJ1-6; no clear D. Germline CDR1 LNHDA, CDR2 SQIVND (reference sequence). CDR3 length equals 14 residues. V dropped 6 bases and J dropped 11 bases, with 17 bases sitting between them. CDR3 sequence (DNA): TGTGCCAGTAGCCCTTGGGAGGGATGGGCACCCCTCCACTTT. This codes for CASSPWEGWAPLHF. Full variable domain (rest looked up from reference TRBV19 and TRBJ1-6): DGGITQSPKYLFRKEGQNVTLSCEQNLNHDAMYWYRQDPGQGLRLIYYSQIVNDFQKGDIAEGYSVSREKKESFPLTVTSAQKNPTAFYLCASSPWEGWAPLHFGNGTRLTVT.

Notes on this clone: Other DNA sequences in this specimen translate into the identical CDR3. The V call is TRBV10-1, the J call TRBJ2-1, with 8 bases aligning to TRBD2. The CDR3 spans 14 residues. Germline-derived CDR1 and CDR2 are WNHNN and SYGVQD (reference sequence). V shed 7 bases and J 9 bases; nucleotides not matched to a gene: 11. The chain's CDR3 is CASTGTSGSGEQFF. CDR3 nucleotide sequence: TGCGCCAGCACCGGGACTAGTGGTTCGGGTGAGCAGTTCTTC.

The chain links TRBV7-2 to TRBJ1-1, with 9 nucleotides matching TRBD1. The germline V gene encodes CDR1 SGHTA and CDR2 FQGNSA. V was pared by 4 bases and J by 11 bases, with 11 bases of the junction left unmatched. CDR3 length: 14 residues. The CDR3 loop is CASSSSGTGSRAFF. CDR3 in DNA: TGTGCCAGCAGCTCCTCCGGGACAGGGTCTCGGGCTTTCTTT.

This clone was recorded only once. CDR3 bases: TGCGCCAGCAGCCAAGATTTCCAGGGGACCTACGAGCAGTACTTC. Its translation is CASSQDFQGTYEQYF. The gene calls are TRBV4-1 and TRBJ2-7, with D possibly being TRBD1 (6 bases). V dropped 0 bases and J dropped 2 bases, with 11 bases sitting between them. The CDR3 has 15 residues. The germline gives CDR1 MGHRA, CDR2 YSYEKL.

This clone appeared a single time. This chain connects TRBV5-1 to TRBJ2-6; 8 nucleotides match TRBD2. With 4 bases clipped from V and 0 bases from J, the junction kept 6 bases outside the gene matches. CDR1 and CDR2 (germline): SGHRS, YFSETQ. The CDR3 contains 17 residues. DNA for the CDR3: TGCGCCAGCAGCAAGGGACTAGAGGGCTCTGGGGCCAACGTCCTGACTTTC. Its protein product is CASSKGLEGSGANVLTF.

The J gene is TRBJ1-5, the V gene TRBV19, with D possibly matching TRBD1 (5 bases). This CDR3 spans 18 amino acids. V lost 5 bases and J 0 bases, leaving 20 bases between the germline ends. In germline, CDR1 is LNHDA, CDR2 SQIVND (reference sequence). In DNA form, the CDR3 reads TGTGCCAGTAGTCCGATTGCCGCCCGGGGGTATAGCAATCAGCCCCAGCATTTT. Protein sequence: CASSPIAARGYSNQPQHF.

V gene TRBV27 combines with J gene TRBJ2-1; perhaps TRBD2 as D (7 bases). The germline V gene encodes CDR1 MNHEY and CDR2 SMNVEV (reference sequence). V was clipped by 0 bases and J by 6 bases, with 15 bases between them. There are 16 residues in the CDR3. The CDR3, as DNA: TGTGCCAGCAGTTTATCTTCCCAGGGAGGGGGCAATGAGCAGTTCTTC. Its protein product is CASSLSSQGGGNEQFF.

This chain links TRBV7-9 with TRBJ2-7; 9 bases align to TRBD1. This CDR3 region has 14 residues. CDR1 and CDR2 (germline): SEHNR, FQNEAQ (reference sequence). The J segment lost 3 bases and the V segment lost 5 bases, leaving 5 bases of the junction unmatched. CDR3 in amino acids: CASSVRDRDYEQYF. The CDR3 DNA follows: TGTGCCAGCAGCGTCCGGGACAGGGACTACGAGCAGTACTTC.

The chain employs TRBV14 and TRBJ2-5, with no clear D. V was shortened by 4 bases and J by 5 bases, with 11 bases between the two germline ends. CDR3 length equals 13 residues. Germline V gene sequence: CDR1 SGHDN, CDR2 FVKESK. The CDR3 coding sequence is TGTGCCAGCAGCCTACTACCCGGGGAGACCCAGTACTTC. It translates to CASSLLPGETQYF.

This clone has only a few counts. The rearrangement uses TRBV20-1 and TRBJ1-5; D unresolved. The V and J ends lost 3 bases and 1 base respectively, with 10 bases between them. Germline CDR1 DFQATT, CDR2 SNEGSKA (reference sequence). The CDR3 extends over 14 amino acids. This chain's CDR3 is CSASRGRSNQPQHF. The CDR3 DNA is TGCAGTGCTAGTCGCGGGAGAAGCAATCAGCCCCAGCATTTT.

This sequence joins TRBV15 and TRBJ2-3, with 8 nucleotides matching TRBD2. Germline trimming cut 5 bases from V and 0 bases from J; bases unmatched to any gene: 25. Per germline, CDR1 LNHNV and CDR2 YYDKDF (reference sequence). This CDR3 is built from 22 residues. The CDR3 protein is CATSPRLGRRSGSLTSTDTQYF. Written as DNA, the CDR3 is TGTGCCACCAGCCCCCGCCTAGGCCGCCGGAGCGGGAGCCTCACTAGCACAGATACGCAGTATTTT.